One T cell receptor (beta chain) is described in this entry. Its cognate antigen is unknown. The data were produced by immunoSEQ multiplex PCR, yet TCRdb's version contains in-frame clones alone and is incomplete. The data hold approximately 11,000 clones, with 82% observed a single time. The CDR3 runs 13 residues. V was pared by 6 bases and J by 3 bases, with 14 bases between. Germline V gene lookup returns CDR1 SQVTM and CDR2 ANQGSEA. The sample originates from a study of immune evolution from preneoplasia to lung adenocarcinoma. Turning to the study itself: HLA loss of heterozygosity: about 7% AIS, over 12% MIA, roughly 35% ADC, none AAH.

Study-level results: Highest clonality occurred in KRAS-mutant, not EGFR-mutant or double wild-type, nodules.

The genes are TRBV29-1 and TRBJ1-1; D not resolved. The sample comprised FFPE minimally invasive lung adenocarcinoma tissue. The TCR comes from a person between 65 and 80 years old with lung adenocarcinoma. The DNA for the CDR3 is TGCAGCGTAGAGCTGCGGGAGGACACTGAAGCTTTCTTT. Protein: CSVELREDTEAFF.